A selection of T cell receptor beta chains follows, all from one sample in a study of T cell responses to AZD1222 COVID-19 vaccine. Libraries were prepared by immunoSEQ multiplex PCR; TCRdb keeps only in-frame clonotypes and omits some of them. The sample contains around 140,000 clones, about nine tenths of which appear only once. Sequenced here: peripheral blood, sampled 28 days after the second AZD1222 dose. The receptors were gathered from an adult who received the AZD1222 COVID-19 vaccine. Both conserved end residues are part of each CDR3. The D gene is left open where the match is weak. Expanded clones are given a class, and other clones once, few, many or no size at all.

once | TRBJ1-2 | TRBD1 | TRBV4-3 | CASSQDRENYYGYTF | TGCGCCAGCAGCCAGGACAGGGAAAACTACTATGGCTACACCTTC
. | TRBJ1-2 | . | TRBV3-1/TRBV3-2 | CASRHPGPNYGYTF | TGTGCCAGCAGACACCCGGGACCTAACTATGGCTACACCTTC
once | TRBJ1-4 | TRBD1 | TRBV6-5 | CASSVRDRPEKLFF | TGTGCCAGCAGCGTCCGGGACAGGCCTGAAAAACTGTTTTTT
. | TRBJ2-3 | . | TRBV6-1 | CASSESRSTDTQYF | TGTGCCAGCAGTGAAAGCAGGAGTACAGATACGCAGTATTTT
. | TRBJ2-1 | . | TRBV24-1 | CATGRSVYNEQFF | TGTGCCACCGGGCGGTCGGTCTACAATGAGCAGTTCTTC
. | TRBJ2-7 | TRBD1 | TRBV24-1 | CATSEGQGISYEQYF | TGTGCCACCAGTGAGGGACAGGGTATTTCCTACGAGCAGTACTTC
once | TRBJ2-7 | . | TRBV6-1 | CASIEAGSQLESYEQYF | TGTGCCAGCATCGAAGCAGGCAGCCAATTGGAATCCTACGAGCAGTACTTC
. | TRBJ1-2 | . | TRBV13 | CASSLGRLYGYTF | TGTGCCAGCAGCTTAGGCCGGCTCTATGGCTACACCTTC
. | TRBJ1-1 | TRBD1 | TRBV18 | CASSPLGQGIPSEAFF | TGTGCCAGCTCACCATTGGGACAGGGGATCCCCTCTGAAGCTTTCTTT
. | TRBJ1-1 | . | TRBV7-7 | CASTEIGAGEAFF | TGTGCCAGCACCGAAATTGGGGCAGGTGAAGCTTTCTTT
. | TRBJ1-2 | TRBD1 | TRBV19 | CASSMGRQGDYGYTF | TGTGCCAGTAGTATGGGGCGGCAGGGGGACTATGGCTACACCTTC
. | TRBJ1-4 | . | TRBV7-2 | CASSSIRAEKLFF | TGTGCCAGCAGTTCAATACGGGCTGAAAAACTGTTTTTT
once | TRBJ2-2 | TRBD2 | TRBV11-3 | CASSPTSGRATGELFF | TGTGCCAGCAGCCCTACTAGCGGGAGGGCCACCGGGGAGCTGTTTTTT
. | TRBJ2-7 | . | TRBV21-1 | CASKASGALRGEQYF | TGTGCCAGCAAGGCTAGCGGGGCCTTACGGGGCGAGCAGTACTTC
. | TRBJ1-2 | . | TRBV30 | CAWSADQGYGYTF | TGTGCCTGGAGTGCGGATCAGGGTTATGGCTACACCTTC
. | TRBJ2-5 | . | TRBV9 | CASSAQETQYF | TGTGCCAGCAGCGCTCAAGAGACCCAGTACTTC
. | TRBJ1-1 | . | TRBV6-5 | CASSWGGLPNTEAFF | TGTGCCAGCAGTTGGGGGGGACTACCTAACACTGAAGCTTTCTTT
. | TRBJ2-7 | . | TRBV12-3/TRBV12-4 | CASSLADSYEQYF | TGTGCCAGCAGTTTAGCGGACTCCTACGAGCAGTACTTC
. | TRBJ2-3 | TRBD2 | TRBV13 | CASSLGRGREGTDTQYF | TGTGCCAGCAGCCTCGGGAGGGGGAGGGAAGGCACAGATACGCAGTATTTT
. | TRBJ2-7 | . | TRBV27 | CASSFGAGGDEQYF | TGTGCCAGCAGTTTCGGGGCAGGTGGGGACGAGCAGTACTTC
. | TRBJ2-5 | TRBD2 | TRBV6-1 | CASSDLAGGPETQYF | TGTGCCAGCAGTGACCTAGCGGGAGGGCCAGAGACCCAGTACTTC
once | TRBJ2-7 | . | TRBV2 | CASRDTGTGYEQYF | TGTGCCAGCAGAGATACAGGGACGGGCTACGAGCAGTACTTC
. | TRBJ2-7 | TRBD2 | TRBV3-1/TRBV3-2 | CASSQEGSGRATYEQYF | TGTGCCAGCAGCCAAGAGGGCAGCGGGAGGGCAACCTACGAGCAGTACTTC
once | TRBJ1-5 | . | TRBV18 | CASSYRVSRGDQPQHF | TGTGCCAGCTCTTATCGGGTTTCCCGGGGAGATCAGCCCCAGCATTTT
. | TRBJ2-2 | . | TRBV10-3 | CAISELGRGSTGELFF | TGTGCCATCAGTGAGCTCGGGAGAGGTAGCACCGGGGAGCTGTTTTTT
. | TRBJ2-7 | TRBD2 | TRBV11-1 | CASSAGLAGVEQYF | TGTGCCAGCAGCGCCGGACTAGCGGGAGTCGAGCAGTACTTC
few | TRBJ1-4 | . | TRBV30 | CAWREGEKLFF | TGTGCCTGGAGGGAGGGAGAAAAACTGTTTTTT
. | TRBJ1-5 | . | TRBV2 | CASSSDSLQPQHF | TGTGCCAGCAGCAGTGACAGCCTTCAGCCCCAGCATTTT
. | TRBJ1-1 | . | TRBV28 | CASSFIWGVGTEAFF | TGTGCCAGCAGTTTTATCTGGGGGGTCGGCACTGAAGCTTTCTTT
. | TRBJ1-4 | . | TRBV6-2/TRBV6-3 | CASSLDGNEKLFF | TGTGCCAGCAGTTTGGACGGTAATGAAAAACTGTTTTTT
. | TRBJ2-1 | TRBD2 | TRBV6-4 | CASSDLAGGYNEQFF | TGTGCCAGCAGTGATTTGGCGGGAGGTTACAATGAGCAGTTCTTC
. | TRBJ1-1 | TRBD1 | TRBV5-1 | CASSLGATGAEAFF | TGCGCCAGCAGCTTGGGGGCGACAGGGGCTGAAGCTTTCTTT
. | TRBJ2-6 | . | TRBV5-1 | CASSDSSHSGANVLTF | TGCGCCAGCAGCGACAGCTCCCACTCTGGGGCCAACGTCCTGACTTTC
. | TRBJ2-5 | . | TRBV30 | CAWAAGQETQYF | TGTGCCTGGGCTGCGGGACAAGAGACCCAGTACTTC
. | TRBJ2-3 | . | TRBV11-2 | CASSVGAGRTDTQYF | TGTGCCAGCAGCGTAGGGGCGGGACGGACAGATACGCAGTATTTT
. | TRBJ2-7 | TRBD1 | TRBV18 | CASSPRTGTRTEQYF | TGTGCCAGCTCACCCAGGACAGGGACCCGAACCGAGCAGTACTTC
once | TRBJ1-2 | . | TRBV3-1/TRBV3-2 | CASRGVGIYGYTF | TGTGCCAGCCGCGGGGTGGGGATCTATGGCTACACCTTC